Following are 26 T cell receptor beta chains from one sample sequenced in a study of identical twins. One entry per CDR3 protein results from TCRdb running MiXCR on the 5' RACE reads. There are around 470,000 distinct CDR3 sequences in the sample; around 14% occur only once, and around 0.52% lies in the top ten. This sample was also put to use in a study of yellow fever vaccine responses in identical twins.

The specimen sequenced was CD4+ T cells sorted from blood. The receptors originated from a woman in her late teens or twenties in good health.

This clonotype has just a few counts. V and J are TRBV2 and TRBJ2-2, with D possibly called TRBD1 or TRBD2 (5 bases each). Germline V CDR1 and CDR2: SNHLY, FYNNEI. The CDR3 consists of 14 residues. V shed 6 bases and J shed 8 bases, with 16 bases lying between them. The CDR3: CASRPTPREGELFF. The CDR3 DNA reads TGTGCCAGCAGACCTACACCCAGGGAGGGGGAGCTGTTTTTT.

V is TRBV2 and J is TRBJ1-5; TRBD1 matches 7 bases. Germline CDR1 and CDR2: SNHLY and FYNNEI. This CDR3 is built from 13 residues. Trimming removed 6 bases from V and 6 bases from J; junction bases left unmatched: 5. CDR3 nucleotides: TGTGCCAGCAGGGGGACAGTCGGTCAGCCCCAGCATTTT. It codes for CASRGTVGQPQHF.

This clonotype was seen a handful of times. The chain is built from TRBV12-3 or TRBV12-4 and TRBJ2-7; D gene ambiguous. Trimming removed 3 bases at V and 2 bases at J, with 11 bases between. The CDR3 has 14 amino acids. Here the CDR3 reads CASSFIEPPYEQYF. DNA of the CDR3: TGTGCCAGCAGTTTCATTGAGCCTCCCTACGAGCAGTACTTC.

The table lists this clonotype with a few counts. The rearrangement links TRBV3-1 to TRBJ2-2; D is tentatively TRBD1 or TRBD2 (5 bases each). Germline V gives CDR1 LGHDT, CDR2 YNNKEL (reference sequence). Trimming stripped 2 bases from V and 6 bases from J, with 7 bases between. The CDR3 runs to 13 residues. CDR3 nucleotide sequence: TGTGCCAGCAGCCAACGAGGGGCCGGGGAGCTGTTTTTT. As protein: CASSQRGAGELFF. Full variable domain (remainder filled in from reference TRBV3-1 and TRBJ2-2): DTAVSQTPKYLVTQMGNDKSIKCEQNLGHDTMYWYKQDSKKFLKIMFSYNNKELIINETVPNRFSPKSPDKAHLNLHINSLELGDSAVYFCASSQRGAGELFFGEGSRLTVL.

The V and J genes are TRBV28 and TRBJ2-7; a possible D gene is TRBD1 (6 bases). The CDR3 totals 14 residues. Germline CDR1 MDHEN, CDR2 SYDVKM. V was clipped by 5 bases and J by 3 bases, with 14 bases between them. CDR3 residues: CASSQADRYYEQYF. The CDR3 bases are TGTGCCAGCAGTCAAGCCGACAGGTACTACGAGCAGTACTTC.

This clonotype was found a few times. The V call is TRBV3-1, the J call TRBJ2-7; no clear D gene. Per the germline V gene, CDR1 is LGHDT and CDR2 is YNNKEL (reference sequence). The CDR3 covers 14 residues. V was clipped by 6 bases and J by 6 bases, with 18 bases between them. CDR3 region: CASSPQHSRGEQYF. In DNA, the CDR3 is TGTGCCAGCAGTCCTCAGCACTCTAGAGGCGAGCAGTACTTC.

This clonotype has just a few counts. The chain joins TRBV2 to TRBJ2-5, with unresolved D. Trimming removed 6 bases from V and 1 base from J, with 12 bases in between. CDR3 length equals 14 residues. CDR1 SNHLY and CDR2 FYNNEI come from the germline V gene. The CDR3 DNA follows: TGTGCCAGCAGATACAGAGGCGGCCAAGAGACCCAGTACTTC. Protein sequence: CASRYRGGQETQYF.

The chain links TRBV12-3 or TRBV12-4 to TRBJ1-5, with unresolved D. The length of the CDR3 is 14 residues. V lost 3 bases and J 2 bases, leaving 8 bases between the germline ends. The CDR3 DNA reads TGTGCCAGCAGTTTGTATCAGGGCAATCAGCCCCAGCATTTT. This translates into CASSLYQGNQPQHF.

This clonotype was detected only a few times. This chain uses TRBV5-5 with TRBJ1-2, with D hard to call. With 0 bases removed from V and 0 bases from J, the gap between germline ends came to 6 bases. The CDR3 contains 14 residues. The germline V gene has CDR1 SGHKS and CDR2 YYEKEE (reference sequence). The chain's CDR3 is CASSLEHTNYGYTF. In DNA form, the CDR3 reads TGTGCCAGCAGCTTGGAACACACTAACTATGGCTACACCTTC.

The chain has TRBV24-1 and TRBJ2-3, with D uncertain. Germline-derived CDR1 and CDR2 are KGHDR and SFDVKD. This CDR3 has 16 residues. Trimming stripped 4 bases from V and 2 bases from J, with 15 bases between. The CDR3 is CATSDRPGYNTDTQYF. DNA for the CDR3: TGTGCCACCAGTGACCGGCCGGGCTACAACACAGATACGCAGTATTTT.

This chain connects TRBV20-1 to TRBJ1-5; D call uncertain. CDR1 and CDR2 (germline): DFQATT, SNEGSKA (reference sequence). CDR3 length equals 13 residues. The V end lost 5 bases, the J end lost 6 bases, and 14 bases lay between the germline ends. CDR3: CSAPDDSGQPQHF. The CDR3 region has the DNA TGCAGTGCTCCAGACGATAGCGGTCAGCCCCAGCATTTT.

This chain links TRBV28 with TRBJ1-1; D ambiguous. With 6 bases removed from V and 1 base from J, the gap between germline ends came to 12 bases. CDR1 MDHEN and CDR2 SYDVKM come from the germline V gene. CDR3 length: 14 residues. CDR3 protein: CASRTPGRNTEAFF. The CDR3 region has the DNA TGTGCCAGCAGAACACCAGGACGGAACACTGAAGCTTTCTTT.

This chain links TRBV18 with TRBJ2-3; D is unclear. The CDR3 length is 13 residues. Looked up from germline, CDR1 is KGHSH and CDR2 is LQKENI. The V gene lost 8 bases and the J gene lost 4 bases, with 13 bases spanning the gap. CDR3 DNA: TGTGCCAGCCAACCACGCCCAGCAGATACGCAGTATTTT. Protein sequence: CASQPRPADTQYF. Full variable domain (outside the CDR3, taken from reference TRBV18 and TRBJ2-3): NAGVMQNPRHLVRRRGQEARLRCSPMKGHSHVYWYRQLPEEGLKFMVYLQKENIIDESGMPKERFSAEFPKEGPSILRIQQVVRGDSAAYFCASQPRPADTQYFGPGTRLTVL.

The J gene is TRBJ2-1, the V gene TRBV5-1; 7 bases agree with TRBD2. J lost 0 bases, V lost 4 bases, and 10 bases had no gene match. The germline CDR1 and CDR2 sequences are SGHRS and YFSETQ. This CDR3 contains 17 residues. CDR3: CASSPGLGLNSYNEQFF. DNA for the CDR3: TGCGCCAGCAGCCCAGGACTAGGACTAAACTCCTACAATGAGCAGTTCTTC.

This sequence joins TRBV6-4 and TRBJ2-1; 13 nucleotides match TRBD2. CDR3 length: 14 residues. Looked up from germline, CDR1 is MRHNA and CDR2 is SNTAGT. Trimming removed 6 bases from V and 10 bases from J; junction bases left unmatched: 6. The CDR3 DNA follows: TGTGCCAGCAGCGGACTAGCGGGAGCCAGAGAGCAGTTCTTC. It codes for CASSGLAGAREQFF.

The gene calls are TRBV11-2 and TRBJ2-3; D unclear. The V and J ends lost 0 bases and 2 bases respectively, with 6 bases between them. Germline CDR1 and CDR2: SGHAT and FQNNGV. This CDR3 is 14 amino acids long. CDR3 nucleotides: TGTGCCAGCAGCTTAGAAGGAGACACAGATACGCAGTATTTT. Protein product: CASSLEGDTDTQYF.

Written as DNA, the CDR3 is TGCGCCAGCAGCTTGGAGTTCGGTGAAAACATTCAGTACTTC. Translating gives CASSLEFGENIQYF. The gene calls are TRBV5-1 and TRBJ2-4; D not resolved. Trimming shortened V by 0 bases and J by 5 bases, and 9 bases separated the two germline ends. The CDR3 has 14 residues. CDR1 and CDR2 from the germline V gene are SGHRS and YFSETQ.

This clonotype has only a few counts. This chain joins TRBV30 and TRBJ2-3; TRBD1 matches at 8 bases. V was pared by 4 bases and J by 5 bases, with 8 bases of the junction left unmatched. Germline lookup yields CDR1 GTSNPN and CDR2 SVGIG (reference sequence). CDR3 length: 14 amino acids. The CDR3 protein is CAWIHRGSKDTQYF. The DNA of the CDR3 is TGTGCCTGGATCCACAGGGGGTCCAAAGATACGCAGTATTTT. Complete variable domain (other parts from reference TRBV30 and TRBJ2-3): SQTIHQWPATLVQPVGSPLSLECTVEGTSNPNLYWYRQAAGRGLQLLFYSVGIGQISSEVPQNLSASRPQDRQFILSSKKLLLSDSGFYLCAWIHRGSKDTQYFGPGTRLTVL.

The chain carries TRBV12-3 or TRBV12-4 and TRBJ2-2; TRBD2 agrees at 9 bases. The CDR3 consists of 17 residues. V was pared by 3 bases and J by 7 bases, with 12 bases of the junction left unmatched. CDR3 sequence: CASSLGSGRPQNGELFF. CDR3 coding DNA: TGTGCCAGCAGTTTGGGTAGCGGGAGACCCCAGAACGGGGAGCTGTTTTTT.

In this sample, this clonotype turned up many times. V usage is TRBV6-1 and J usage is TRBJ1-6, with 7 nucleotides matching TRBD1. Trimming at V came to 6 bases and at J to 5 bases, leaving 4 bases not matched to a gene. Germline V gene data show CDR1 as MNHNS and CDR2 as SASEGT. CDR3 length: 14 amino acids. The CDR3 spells CASRSGTDNSPLHF. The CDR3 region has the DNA TGTGCCAGCAGGTCCGGGACAGATAATTCACCCCTCCACTTT.

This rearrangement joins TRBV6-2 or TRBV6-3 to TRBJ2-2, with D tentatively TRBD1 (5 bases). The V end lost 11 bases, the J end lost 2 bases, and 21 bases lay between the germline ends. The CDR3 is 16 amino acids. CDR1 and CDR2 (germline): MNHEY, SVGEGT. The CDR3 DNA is TGTGCCTTGGGAATGGCAGGGAAGGTTAACACCGGGGAGCTGTTTTTT. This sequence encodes CALGMAGKVNTGELFF.

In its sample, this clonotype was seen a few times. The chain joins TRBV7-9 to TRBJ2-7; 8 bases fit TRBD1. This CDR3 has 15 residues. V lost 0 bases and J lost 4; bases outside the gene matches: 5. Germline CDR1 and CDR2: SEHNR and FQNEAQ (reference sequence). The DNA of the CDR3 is TGTGCCAGCAGCTTAGCGGGGACAGGAAATTACGAGCAGTACTTC. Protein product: CASSLAGTGNYEQYF.

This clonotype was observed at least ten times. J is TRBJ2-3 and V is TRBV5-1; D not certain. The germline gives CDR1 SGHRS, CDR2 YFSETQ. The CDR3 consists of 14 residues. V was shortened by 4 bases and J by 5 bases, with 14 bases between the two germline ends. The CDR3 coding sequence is TGCGCCAGCAGCCGCCAGCCATCGGGAGATACGCAGTATTTT. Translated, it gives CASSRQPSGDTQYF.

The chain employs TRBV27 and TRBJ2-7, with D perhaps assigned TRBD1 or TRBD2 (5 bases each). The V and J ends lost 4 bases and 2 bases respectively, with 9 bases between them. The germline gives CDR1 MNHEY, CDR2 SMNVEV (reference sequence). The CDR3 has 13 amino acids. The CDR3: CASSYTGPYEQYF. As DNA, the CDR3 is TGTGCCAGCAGTTATACGGGACCCTACGAGCAGTACTTC.

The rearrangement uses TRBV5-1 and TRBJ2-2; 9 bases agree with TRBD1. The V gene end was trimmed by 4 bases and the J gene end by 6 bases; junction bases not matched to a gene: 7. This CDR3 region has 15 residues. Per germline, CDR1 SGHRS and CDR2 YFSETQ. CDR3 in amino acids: CASSPRTGVPGELFF. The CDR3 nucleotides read TGCGCCAGCAGCCCCCGGACAGGGGTCCCCGGGGAGCTGTTTTTT.

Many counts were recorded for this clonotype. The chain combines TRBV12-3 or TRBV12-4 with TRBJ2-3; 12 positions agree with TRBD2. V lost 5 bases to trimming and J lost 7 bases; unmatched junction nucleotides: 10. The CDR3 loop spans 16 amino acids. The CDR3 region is CASSDPRLAGVNTQYF. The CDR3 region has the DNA TGTGCCAGCAGTGACCCGCGACTAGCGGGAGTTAATACGCAGTATTTT.